This TCR beta chain is drawn from a study of PD-L1 blockade in urothelial cancer. Study in general: Patients took up atezolizumab in about 2014 at 1,200 mg intravenously every 3 weeks. Patients arrived having already received 0 to 3 prior chemotherapy regimens. Points from the study as a whole: Durable-benefit patients had greater expansion of tumor-associated blood clones at 3 weeks.

With respect to this clone: The antigen is undetermined.

Only in-frame clones appear in the TCRdb table, and some are missing; sequencing was by immunoSEQ multiplex PCR. The sample has about 83,000 clones, roughly 87% seen once. V was clipped by 7 bases and J by 4 bases, with 14 bases between them. CDR3 length equals 13 residues. Germline V lookup: CDR1 MNHNS, CDR2 SASEGT. The chain has TRBV6-1 and TRBJ2-7, with D perhaps TRBD2 (7 bases). The sequencing used PBMCs, collected around atezolizumab (anti-PD-L1) treatment. The TCR comes from a woman between 65 and 79 years old with urothelial cancer. The DNA of the CDR3 is TGTGCCAGCATCCGGGGGGCGCGGTACGAGCAGTACTTC. This codes for CASIRGARYEQYF.